This TCR beta chain came from a study of response to subunit inactivated influenza vaccine. Worth noting for this clonotype: As yet, its antigen is unknown.

General study findings and limits: A suggestion made by the authors is that each seasonal influenza vaccination recruits few new T cells.

TCRdb reanalysed the RT-PCR reads using MiXCR and keeps one entry per CDR3 protein. The repertoire holds about 500,000 distinct CDR3 sequences, with 16% as singletons. Germline V gene data show CDR1 as KGHDR and CDR2 as SFDVKD. The ends were cut back, 9 bases at V and 6 bases at J, with 23 bases in the middle. CDR3 length: 15 amino acids. This receptor was identified in a man aged 50 to 69 who received an inactivated influenza vaccine. The J gene is TRBJ2-7, the V gene TRBV24-1; D not certain. Specimen: CD4+ T cells sorted from PBMCs, collected less than 30 months after vaccination. The CDR3 spells CATGFVSAKVCEQYF. The CDR3 DNA reads as TGTGCCACCGGATTCGTTTCAGCCAAGGTCTGCGAGCAGTACTTC.